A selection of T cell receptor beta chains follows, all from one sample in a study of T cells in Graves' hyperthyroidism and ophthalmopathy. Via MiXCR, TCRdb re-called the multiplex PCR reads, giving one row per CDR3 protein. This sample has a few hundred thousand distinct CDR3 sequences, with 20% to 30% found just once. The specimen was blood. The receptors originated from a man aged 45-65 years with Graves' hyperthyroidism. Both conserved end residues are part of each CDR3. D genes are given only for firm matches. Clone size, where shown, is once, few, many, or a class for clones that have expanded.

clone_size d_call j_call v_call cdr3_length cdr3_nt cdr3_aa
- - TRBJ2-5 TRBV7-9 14 TGTGCCAGCAGCTTACGTGGGGGCACAGAGACCCAGGACTTC CASSLRGGTETQDF
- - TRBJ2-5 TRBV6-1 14 TGTGCCAGCAGTGCAACGGGCCCGAAAGAGACCCAGTACTTC CASSATGPKETQYF
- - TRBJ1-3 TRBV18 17 TGTGCCAGCTCACCAGTCCGTCCGGGGCACTCTGGAAACACCATATATTTT CASSPVRPGHSGNTIYF
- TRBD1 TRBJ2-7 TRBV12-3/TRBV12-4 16 TGTGCCAGCAGTTTGTCCGGGACAGGGGCAAGGGACGAGCAGTACTTC CASSLSGTGARDEQYF
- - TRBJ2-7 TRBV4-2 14 TGTGCCAGCAGCCAAGCCGCGAGCTCCTACGAGCAGTACTTC CASSQAASSYEQYF
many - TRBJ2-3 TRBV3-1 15 TGTGCCAGCAGCCAAGATTGGGGAGATGGAGATACGCAGTATTTT CASSQDWGDGDTQYF
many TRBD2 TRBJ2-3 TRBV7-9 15 TGTGCCAGCAGCTCTTGGAGCGGGAGGGAAGATACGCAGTATTTT CASSSWSGREDTQYF
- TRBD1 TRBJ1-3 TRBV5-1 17 TGCGCCAGCAGCTTGGTAGGAGGGGGCAGCTCTGGAAACGCCATATATTTT CASSLVGGGSSGNAIYF
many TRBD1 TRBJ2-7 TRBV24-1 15 TGTGCCACCAGTGATCCCGGGACAGGGGCTAGGGAGCAGTACTTC CATSDPGTGAREQYF
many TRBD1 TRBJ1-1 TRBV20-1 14 TGCAGTGCATCTGGACAGGGGGGAACAACTGAAGCTTTCTTT CSASGQGGTTEAFF